A single sample is the source of the 25 T cell receptor beta chains below, sequenced in a study of cytomegalovirus exposure and HLA in healthy donors. A multiplex PCR was run with 60 Vbeta primers and 13 Jbeta primers. Generated by immunoSEQ multiplex PCR, the TCRdb table keeps only in-frame clones and is missing some. The listing contains about 55,000 clones. Sequencing was performed on PBMCs. Every receptor here comes from a man aged 45-65 years in good health and CMV-seropositive.

The chain couples TRBV15 to TRBJ1-4; the D gene is possibly TRBD1 (5 bases). V lost 0 bases and J 8 bases, leaving 13 bases between the germline ends. This CDR3 region has 15 residues. Germline CDR1 and CDR2: LNHNV and YYDKDF (reference sequence). The CDR3 DNA is TGTGCCACCAGCAGAGATGGGCAGGGAAGGGAAAAACTGTTTTTT. Translating gives CATSRDGQGREKLFF.

A word on this clone: Relative to the germline gene, one junction end is altered; a read error may explain this. The chain combines TRBV9 with TRBJ1-1; a possible D gene is TRBD1 (5 bases). The CDR3 is 14 amino acids. CDR1 SGDLS and CDR2 YYNGEE come from the germline V gene. The DNA of the CDR3 is TGTGCCAGCAGCGTAGATGGGGACTACACTGAAGATTTCTTT. As protein: CASSVDGDYTEDFF.

The chain links TRBV29-1 to TRBJ1-5; 10 bases match TRBD1. The CDR3 is 13 amino acids. CDR1 is SQVTM and CDR2 is ANQGSEA in the germline V gene. Losses at the gene ends were 4 bases for V and 7 bases for J; bases not matched to a gene: 4. CDR3 sequence: CSVAGTGAQPQHF. For the CDR3, the DNA is TGCAGCGTTGCCGGGACAGGGGCACAGCCCCAGCATTTT.

This rearrangement joins TRBV30 to TRBJ2-1, with a tentative D call TRBD1 (6 bases). The CDR3 length is 15 residues. Deletions cut 8 bases from V and 2 bases from J, with 19 bases between. Germline CDR1 GTSNPN, CDR2 SVGIG (reference sequence). In DNA, the CDR3 is TGTGCCCGGGGACCCTTGGGGGACACCTACAATGAGCAGTTCTTC. Its protein product is CARGPLGDTYNEQFF.

This sequence joins TRBV10-3 and TRBJ1-1, with unresolved D. The CDR3 contains 13 residues. Deletions cut 3 bases from V and 7 bases from J, with 12 bases between. Per germline, CDR1 ENHRY and CDR2 SYGVKD. This CDR3 reads CAISEGGHSEAFF. Here the CDR3 DNA reads TGTGCCATCAGTGAAGGAGGGCATAGTGAAGCTTTCTTT.

This CDR3 reads CASSQATSPYAYEQYF. The CDR3 DNA reads TGTGCCAGCAGCCAAGCGACTAGCCCCTACGCCTACGAGCAGTACTTC. This rearrangement joins TRBV14 to TRBJ2-7, with 7 bases identical to TRBD2. The V gene's germline CDR1 is SGHDN and CDR2 FVKESK. The CDR3 has 16 amino acids. With V trimmed by 1 base and J by 2 bases, 8 bases remained unmatched.

This chain links TRBV19 with TRBJ2-7; D may be TRBD2 (6 bases). This CDR3 is 11 amino acids long. CDR1 and CDR2 (germline): LNHDA, SQIVND (reference sequence). V shed 11 bases and J shed 4 bases, with 12 bases lying between them. The CDR3 DNA reads as TGTGCCTCCAATGGGGGGTACGAGCAGTACTTC. Encoded protein: CASNGGYEQYF.

CDR3 nucleotides: TGTGCCAGCAGCCACCCCAAAGGGCGGGGACAGTCTAATGAAAAACTGTTTTTT. Amino acid sequence: CASSHPKGRGQSNEKLFF. V usage is TRBV25-1 and J usage is TRBJ1-4; TRBD1 aligns across 7 bases. There are 18 residues in the CDR3. The germline CDR1 and CDR2 sequences are MGHDK and SYGVNS. The V gene end was trimmed by 6 bases and the J gene end by 3 bases; junction bases not matched to a gene: 16.

The J gene is TRBJ1-6, the V gene TRBV18; no definite D call. This CDR3 region has 16 residues. Trimming removed 2 bases at V and 0 bases at J, with 8 bases between. CDR1 is KGHSH, CDR2 LQKENI, per germline. The CDR3 bases are TGTGCCAGCTCACCAAATGTCCTCTCCTATAATTCACCCCTCCACTTT. It translates to CASSPNVLSYNSPLHF.

This chain uses TRBV18 with TRBJ2-7; D perhaps matches TRBD1 (6 bases). The length of the CDR3 is 12 residues. V was cut by 5 bases and J by 4 bases, with 9 bases left in between. CDR1 is KGHSH, CDR2 LQKENI, per germline. CDR3 bases: TGTGCCAGCTCAACCGGACAGTACGAGCAGTACTTC. Amino acids: CASSTGQYEQYF.

V usage is TRBV2 and J usage is TRBJ1-2, with D uncertain. V lost 2 bases, J lost 4 bases, and 11 bases lay in between. The CDR3 length is 14 residues. From germline, CDR1 is SNHLY and CDR2 FYNNEI. The CDR3 DNA follows: TGTGCCAGCAGTGAATCTGCCGGGAGCTATGGCTACACCTTC. It specifies CASSESAGSYGYTF.

The V call is TRBV18, the J call TRBJ2-7; 8 nucleotides match TRBD2. After removal of 5 bases from V and 6 bases from J, the junction contained 9 bases not matched to a gene. The CDR3 is 14 amino acids. Germline CDR1 KGHSH, CDR2 LQKENI. CDR3 sequence reads: CASSSGLVGGEQYF. CDR3 nucleotide sequence: TGTGCCAGCTCATCGGGACTAGTGGGGGGCGAGCAGTACTTC.

The gene calls are TRBV9 and TRBJ2-7; 8 positions agree with TRBD2. This CDR3 region has 14 residues. Germline V gene data show CDR1 as SGDLS and CDR2 as YYNGEE. V was clipped by 0 bases and J by 5 bases; unmatched bases: 4. CDR3 protein: CASSVGAGGNEQYF. CDR3 DNA: TGTGCCAGCAGCGTAGGGGCGGGGGGAAACGAGCAGTACTTC.

The chain links TRBV18 to TRBJ2-7; 10 bases match TRBD2. The CDR3 extends over 15 amino acids. In germline, CDR1 is KGHSH, CDR2 LQKENI. J gave up 5 bases and V 3 bases, and 7 bases lay outside the gene matches. The CDR3 coding sequence is TGTGCCAGCTCACCGGCTAGCGGGAGAATAAACGAGCAGTACTTC. Translation: CASSPASGRINEQYF.

This rearrangement joins TRBV4-1 to TRBJ2-1; D might be TRBD1 (5 bases). The CDR3 runs to 16 residues. The germline V gene encodes CDR1 MGHRA and CDR2 YSYEKL. V lost 0 bases to trimming and J lost 5 bases, with 14 bases between them. CDR3 DNA sequence: TGCGCCAGCAGCCAAGAGGGGCGAGCGCGTGACAATGAGCAGTTCTTC. Its translation is CASSQEGRARDNEQFF.

The rearrangement joins TRBV18 to TRBJ2-6; tentative D call: TRBD1 (6 bases). This CDR3 is 15 amino acids long. From germline, CDR1 is KGHSH and CDR2 LQKENI. Deletions cut 3 bases from V and 3 bases from J, with 9 bases between. The CDR3 here is CASSPGGGGANVLTF. The CDR3 coding sequence is TGTGCCAGCTCACCTGGGGGCGGTGGGGCCAACGTCCTGACTTTC.

J is TRBJ1-5 and V is TRBV5-5; D is unclear. V lost 1 base and J lost 5, with 16 bases in between. The germline V gene has CDR1 SGHKS and CDR2 YYEKEE (reference sequence). The CDR3 contains 16 residues. The CDR3 protein is CASSLYTTTGDQPQHF. As DNA, the CDR3 is TGTGCCAGCAGCTTGTATACCACGACCGGGGATCAGCCCCAGCATTTT.

This chain uses TRBV1 with TRBJ2-3; the table assigns TRBD2, which was not confirmed against the DNA. TRBV1 is classified as a pseudogene. This CDR3 has 16 amino acids. In DNA, the CDR3 is TGCACCAGCAGCCAAGATTGGGCAGCGGGAGGCGATACGCAGTATTTT. This encodes CTSSQDWAAGGDTQYF.

On this clone: At one end the junction does not follow the germline gene, possibly because of a read error. The rearrangement uses TRBV15 and TRBJ2-5, with 8 bases that match TRBD1. CDR1 and CDR2 (germline): LNHNV, YYDKDF (reference sequence). CDR3 length: 14 residues. The CDR3 nucleotides are TGTGCCACCAGCGGAGACAGGGGACAAGAGACCCAGTACTTC. Translation: CATSGDRGQETQYF.

V usage is TRBV5-6 and J usage is TRBJ1-2; TRBD1 is a possible D gene (6 bases). There are 14 residues in the CDR3. Trimming left V 0 bases short and J 4 bases short, with 10 bases between. Germline-derived CDR1 and CDR2 are SGHDT and YYEEEE. The CDR3 sequence: CASSLVQGAYGYTF. CDR3 sequence (DNA): TGTGCCAGCAGCTTGGTACAGGGTGCCTATGGCTACACCTTC.

This chain joins TRBV18 and TRBJ2-7; 9 bases align to TRBD1. The germline CDR1 and CDR2 sequences are KGHSH and LQKENI. There are 15 residues in the CDR3. J was trimmed by 4 bases and V by 5 bases; bases with no gene match: 9. The DNA for the CDR3 is TGTGCCAGCTCAGCTACAGGGGGCTCCCCATACGAGCAGTACTTC. It codes for CASSATGGSPYEQYF.

The CDR3 reads CASSLLGTARAQYF. CDR3 nucleotides: TGCGCCAGCAGCCTTCTAGGTACGGCACGTGCCCAGTACTTC. This rearrangement joins TRBV4-1 to TRBJ2-5; D is unclear. Germline CDR1 is MGHRA and CDR2 is YSYEKL. V lost 4 bases, J lost 9 bases, and 18 bases lay in between. The CDR3 sequence is 14 residues long.

This chain links TRBV9 with TRBJ2-7, with TRBD2 matching over 9 bases. Germline trimming cut 1 base from V and 1 base from J; bases unmatched to any gene: 3. The CDR3 is made up of 15 amino acids. Germline assignment: CDR1 SGDLS and CDR2 YYNGEE. The CDR3 coding sequence is TGTGCCAGCAGCGTATCTAGCGGGGAATCCTACGAGCAGTACTTC. Translated, it gives CASSVSSGESYEQYF. Full variable domain (outside the CDR3, taken from reference TRBV9 and TRBJ2-7): DSGVTQTPKHLITATGQRVTLRCSPRSGDLSVYWYQQSLDQGLQFLIQYYNGEERAKGNILERFSAQQFPDLHSELNLSSLELGDSALYFCASSVSSGESYEQYFGPGTRLTVT.

This chain connects TRBV5-1 to TRBJ1-5, with TRBD1 matching 8 bases. This CDR3 comprises 14 residues. The V gene end was trimmed by 5 bases and the J gene end by 6 bases; junction bases not matched to a gene: 7. Germline CDR1 SGHRS, CDR2 YFSETQ. As DNA, the CDR3 is TGCGCCAGCAGTACACAGGGGGGGAGTCAGCCCCAGCATTTT. Amino acid sequence: CASSTQGGSQPQHF.

The V and J genes are TRBV30 and TRBJ1-3; a possible D gene is TRBD1 (6 bases). V was clipped by 4 bases and J by 2 bases, with 15 bases between them. The CDR3 extends over 15 amino acids. CDR1 is GTSNPN, CDR2 SVGIG, per germline (reference sequence). CDR3 in DNA: TGTGCCTGGACCCCCCCAGGGGTAGCTGGAAACACCATATATTTT. Amino acid sequence: CAWTPPGVAGNTIYF.